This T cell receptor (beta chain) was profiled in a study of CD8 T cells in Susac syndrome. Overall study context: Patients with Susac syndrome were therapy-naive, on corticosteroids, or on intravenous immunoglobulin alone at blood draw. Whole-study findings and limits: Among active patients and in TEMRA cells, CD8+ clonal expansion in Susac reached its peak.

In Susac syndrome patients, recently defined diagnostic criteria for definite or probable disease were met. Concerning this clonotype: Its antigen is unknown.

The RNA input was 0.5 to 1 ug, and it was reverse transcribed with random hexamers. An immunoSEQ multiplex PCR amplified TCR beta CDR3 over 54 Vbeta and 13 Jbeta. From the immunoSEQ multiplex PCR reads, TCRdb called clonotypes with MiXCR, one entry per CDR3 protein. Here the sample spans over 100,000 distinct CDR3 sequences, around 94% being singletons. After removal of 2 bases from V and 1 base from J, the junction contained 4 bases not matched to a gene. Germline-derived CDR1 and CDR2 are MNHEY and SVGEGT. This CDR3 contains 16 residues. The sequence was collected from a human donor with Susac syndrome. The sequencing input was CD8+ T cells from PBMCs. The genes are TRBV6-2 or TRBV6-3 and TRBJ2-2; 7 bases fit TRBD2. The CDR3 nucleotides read TGTGCCAGCAGTTACCTGGGACTAAAGAACACCGGGGAGCTGTTTTTT. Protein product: CASSYLGLKNTGELFF.